This is a list of T cell receptor beta chains from one sample in a study of beta chain features in type 1 diabetes. Data came from immunoSEQ multiplex PCR; TCRdb stores just in-frame clones and leaves some out. The repertoire holds about 190,000 clones, with approximately 8% as singletons. Sequencing was performed on central memory CD4+ T cells from blood. The origin of the receptors is a middle-aged woman with type 1 diabetes. Both conserved end residues are part of each CDR3. The order of the fields is CDR3 DNA, CDR3 protein, clone size, D gene, V gene, J gene. D genes are given only for firm matches. Part of the rows lack a size; the others show once, few, many or a class for expanded clones.

CDR3nt: TGTGCCATCAGCTCAACGGGAGGGACCTACGAGCAGTACTTC
CDR3aa: CAISSTGGTYEQYF
abundance: .
d_gene: TRBD2
v_gene: TRBV10-3
j_gene: TRBJ2-7

CDR3nt: TGCGCCAGCAGCGTACAGGGAGAGTCTGGGGCCAACGTCCTGACTTTC
CDR3aa: CASSVQGESGANVLTF
abundance: few
d_gene: .
v_gene: TRBV5-1
j_gene: TRBJ2-6

CDR3nt: TGTGCCAGCAGTGAAAAGGGCAGGGCACAATCACCCCTCCACTTT
CDR3aa: CASSEKGRAQSPLHF
abundance: few
d_gene: .
v_gene: TRBV2
j_gene: TRBJ1-6

CDR3nt: TGTGCCAGTAGTATAGATCTTCAGCGCCCCGAGAGAAATGAGCAGTTCTTC
CDR3aa: CASSIDLQRPERNEQFF
abundance: few
d_gene: .
v_gene: TRBV19
j_gene: TRBJ2-1

CDR3nt: TGTGCCAGCAGCTTGGACAGATCAGGCGCTGAAGCTTTCTTT
CDR3aa: CASSLDRSGAEAFF
abundance: .
d_gene: .
v_gene: TRBV7-8
j_gene: TRBJ1-1

CDR3nt: TGCGCCAGCAGCCAACAGGGATACGAGCAGTACTTC
CDR3aa: CASSQQGYEQYF
abundance: many
d_gene: .
v_gene: TRBV5-1
j_gene: TRBJ2-7

CDR3nt: TGTGCCAGCAGCCCCCCGGACAGAGGTTATGGCTACACCTTC
CDR3aa: CASSPPDRGYGYTF
abundance: few
d_gene: .
v_gene: TRBV28
j_gene: TRBJ1-2

CDR3nt: TGCGCCAGCAGCCAAGGACAGAGAAGGGATTCACCCCTCCACTTT
CDR3aa: CASSQGQRRDSPLHF
abundance: .
d_gene: .
v_gene: TRBV4-3
j_gene: TRBJ1-6

CDR3nt: TGTGCCAGCAACCAAGGACTAGCGGGTTCTAGCACAGATACGCAGTATTTT
CDR3aa: CASNQGLAGSSTDTQYF
abundance: .
d_gene: TRBD2
v_gene: TRBV7-9
j_gene: TRBJ2-3

CDR3nt: TGCAGCGTTGTACAGGGAAACTTCTACTATGGCTACACCTTC
CDR3aa: CSVVQGNFYYGYTF
abundance: few
d_gene: .
v_gene: TRBV29-1
j_gene: TRBJ1-2

CDR3nt: TGTGCCAGCAGTTTATCGGGGGGGCGCCTGAACGCTGAAGCTTTCTTT
CDR3aa: CASSLSGGRLNAEAFF
abundance: .
d_gene: .
v_gene: TRBV28
j_gene: TRBJ1-1

CDR3nt: TGCGCCAGCAGCTTGGTTGGGGACAGGACCCAGTACTTC
CDR3aa: CASSLVGDRTQYF
abundance: .
d_gene: TRBD1
v_gene: TRBV5-1
j_gene: TRBJ2-5

CDR3nt: TGTGCCAGCAGCCCACTTGGACAGGAATCTGGAAACACCATATATTTT
CDR3aa: CASSPLGQESGNTIYF
abundance: many
d_gene: TRBD1
v_gene: TRBV14
j_gene: TRBJ1-3

CDR3nt: TGTGCCAGCAGACTTCATCAGGGGGCCACTGAAGCTTTCTTT
CDR3aa: CASRLHQGATEAFF
abundance: few
d_gene: TRBD1
v_gene: TRBV7-3
j_gene: TRBJ1-1

CDR3nt: TGTGCCGGCGCAGGGGGCGCGGGGCAGCCCCAGCATTTT
CDR3aa: CAGAGGAGQPQHF
abundance: .
d_gene: TRBD1
v_gene: TRBV28
j_gene: TRBJ1-5

CDR3nt: TGTGCCACCAGCAGAGATACGGGCGGACAGGGGGCAAGGTATGGCTACACCTTC
CDR3aa: CATSRDTGGQGARYGYTF
abundance: .
d_gene: TRBD1
v_gene: TRBV15
j_gene: TRBJ1-2

CDR3nt: TGTGCCAGCAGCTCCAGAGGAACCGGGGAGCTGTTTTTT
CDR3aa: CASSSRGTGELFF
abundance: .
d_gene: .
v_gene: TRBV11-3
j_gene: TRBJ2-2

CDR3nt: TGTGCCAGCAGCCCCGGACTAGCGCGGCGCGAGCAGTACTTC
CDR3aa: CASSPGLARREQYF
abundance: few
d_gene: TRBD2
v_gene: TRBV7-2
j_gene: TRBJ2-7

CDR3nt: TGTGCCAGCAGCTTTCTAGACAGGGGCCCTAAGTTCTTC
CDR3aa: CASSFLDRGPKFF
abundance: .
d_gene: TRBD1
v_gene: TRBV7-3
j_gene: TRBJ2-1

CDR3nt: TGCAGCACCACCGTGTGGAAGGGAGCCACAGATACGCAGTATTTT
CDR3aa: CSTTVWKGATDTQYF
abundance: .
d_gene: .
v_gene: TRBV29-1
j_gene: TRBJ2-3

CDR3nt: TGTGCCACCGGGCCCGAGACAGGGGAGACTCAGCCCCAGCATTTT
CDR3aa: CATGPETGETQPQHF
abundance: few
d_gene: TRBD1
v_gene: TRBV15
j_gene: TRBJ1-5

CDR3nt: TGTGCCTGGAGTCCGGGTACGTCCTATGGCTACACCTTC
CDR3aa: CAWSPGTSYGYTF
abundance: .
d_gene: .
v_gene: TRBV30
j_gene: TRBJ1-2

CDR3nt: TGTGCCAGCAGCCTAGGGACCGGGACAGCCTTCTACGAGCAGTACTTC
CDR3aa: CASSLGTGTAFYEQYF
abundance: .
d_gene: TRBD1
v_gene: TRBV27
j_gene: TRBJ2-7

CDR3nt: TGTGCCAGCAGCTGGGGAGTCGGGACAGTTGGCTCCTACGAGCAGTACTTC
CDR3aa: CASSWGVGTVGSYEQYF
abundance: .
d_gene: TRBD1
v_gene: TRBV7-3
j_gene: TRBJ2-7

CDR3nt: TGTGCCAGCAGCTTGGGCCCCTTCGGGGAGCTGTTTTTT
CDR3aa: CASSLGPFGELFF
abundance: .
d_gene: .
v_gene: TRBV11-2
j_gene: TRBJ2-2

CDR3nt: TGCGCCAGCACCTCTAGCGGGGAGGGTTACGAGCAGTACTTC
CDR3aa: CASTSSGEGYEQYF
abundance: .
d_gene: TRBD2
v_gene: TRBV5-1
j_gene: TRBJ2-7

CDR3nt: TGTGCCAGCAGTTACTCGAGGGCTAGCGGAAAAGAGACCCAGTACTTC
CDR3aa: CASSYSRASGKETQYF
abundance: few
d_gene: TRBD2
v_gene: TRBV6-5
j_gene: TRBJ2-5

CDR3nt: TGTGCCAGCAGCGACTACAGGGAAGGAGAGACCCAGTACTTC
CDR3aa: CASSDYREGETQYF
abundance: few
d_gene: .
v_gene: TRBV7-2
j_gene: TRBJ2-5

CDR3nt: TGTGCCAGCTTCGGGACAGGGAACACCGGGGAGCTGTTTTTT
CDR3aa: CASFGTGNTGELFF
abundance: .
d_gene: TRBD1
v_gene: TRBV7-2
j_gene: TRBJ2-2

CDR3nt: TGTGCCAGCAGCGTAGGACTAGCGGGAGTAGATACGCAGTATTTT
CDR3aa: CASSVGLAGVDTQYF
abundance: .
d_gene: TRBD2
v_gene: TRBV9
j_gene: TRBJ2-3

CDR3nt: TGTGCCAGCAGTGAGTACCGGGGGACGATACAAGAGACCCAGTACTTC
CDR3aa: CASSEYRGTIQETQYF
abundance: .
d_gene: .
v_gene: TRBV2
j_gene: TRBJ2-5

CDR3nt: TGTGCCATAGCCCAGGGTTACGATGGAAACACCATATATTTT
CDR3aa: CAIAQGYDGNTIYF
abundance: .
d_gene: .
v_gene: TRBV11-2
j_gene: TRBJ1-3

CDR3nt: TGTGCCAGCAGCGCGGGGACAGGGCTACCTGAAGCTTTCTTT
CDR3aa: CASSAGTGLPEAFF
abundance: .
d_gene: TRBD1
v_gene: TRBV7-9
j_gene: TRBJ1-1

CDR3nt: TGTGCCAGTCTTCCCGGGACAGGAGACTATGGCTACACCTTC
CDR3aa: CASLPGTGDYGYTF
abundance: .
d_gene: TRBD1
v_gene: TRBV28
j_gene: TRBJ1-2

CDR3nt: TGTGCCAGCAGCCAAGATAGGGGGGGCTATCATGGCTACACCTTC
CDR3aa: CASSQDRGGYHGYTF
abundance: .
d_gene: .
v_gene: TRBV4-2
j_gene: TRBJ1-2

CDR3nt: TGCGCCAGCAGCCAGGCGCGGGGGGATCGAGATACGCAGTATTTT
CDR3aa: CASSQARGDRDTQYF
abundance: few
d_gene: TRBD2
v_gene: TRBV4-3
j_gene: TRBJ2-3

CDR3nt: TGCGCCAGCAGCCAAGGCCCTAGAAATCAGCCCCAGCATTTT
CDR3aa: CASSQGPRNQPQHF
abundance: .
d_gene: .
v_gene: TRBV4-1
j_gene: TRBJ1-5

CDR3nt: TGTGCCAGCAGCCAAGCTCATGGGCGGGGGGATTCACCCCTCCACTTT
CDR3aa: CASSQAHGRGDSPLHF
abundance: many
d_gene: .
v_gene: TRBV4-2
j_gene: TRBJ1-6

CDR3nt: TGTGCCAGCAGTTTACGGGGGGCGCAGGGTCAGCCCCAGCATTTT
CDR3aa: CASSLRGAQGQPQHF
abundance: few
d_gene: .
v_gene: TRBV27
j_gene: TRBJ1-5

CDR3nt: TGCGCCAGCAGCTTGGTAAGCCAGGGGGCGACTGGCTACACCTTC
CDR3aa: CASSLVSQGATGYTF
abundance: .
d_gene: TRBD1
v_gene: TRBV5-1
j_gene: TRBJ1-2

CDR3nt: TGCGCCAGCAGCCAGTCAACGGCAGGGGCAGGTCAGCCCCAGCATTTT
CDR3aa: CASSQSTAGAGQPQHF
abundance: .
d_gene: .
v_gene: TRBV4-1
j_gene: TRBJ1-5

CDR3nt: TGTGCCAGCAGTTACCAGACAGAGTCCTACGAGCAGTACTTC
CDR3aa: CASSYQTESYEQYF
abundance: few
d_gene: .
v_gene: TRBV2
j_gene: TRBJ2-7

CDR3nt: TGTGCCAGCAGCTTAAACAGGGGGGATGAAGGGGCTGAAGCTTTCTTT
CDR3aa: CASSLNRGDEGAEAFF
abundance: once
d_gene: TRBD1
v_gene: TRBV7-3
j_gene: TRBJ1-1

CDR3nt: TGTGCCAGTAGAACTTCCCGGGACCGCGGGACCCAGCATTTT
CDR3aa: CASRTSRDRGTQHF
abundance: .
d_gene: .
v_gene: TRBV19
j_gene: TRBJ1-5

CDR3nt: TGCAGCGGGGACAGGGGCACTGAAGCTTTCTTT
CDR3aa: CSGDRGTEAFF
abundance: few
d_gene: TRBD1
v_gene: TRBV29-1
j_gene: TRBJ1-1

CDR3nt: TGCGCCAGCAGCTTGGGCATTAGACAGGCAACGTACCAAGAGACCCAGTACTTC
CDR3aa: CASSLGIRQATYQETQYF
abundance: .
d_gene: .
v_gene: TRBV5-1
j_gene: TRBJ2-5

CDR3nt: TGTGCCAGCAGTTCCTGGACAGGGAATTCACCCCTCCACTTT
CDR3aa: CASSSWTGNSPLHF
abundance: .
d_gene: TRBD1
v_gene: TRBV6-5
j_gene: TRBJ1-6

CDR3nt: TGCGCCAGCAGCTGGACAGTAAACTCCTACGAGCAGTACTTC
CDR3aa: CASSWTVNSYEQYF
abundance: .
d_gene: .
v_gene: TRBV5-1
j_gene: TRBJ2-7

CDR3nt: TGTGCCAGCGCGAATACCCCGAACACCGGGGAGCTGTTTTTT
CDR3aa: CASANTPNTGELFF
abundance: .
d_gene: .
v_gene: TRBV9
j_gene: TRBJ2-2

CDR3nt: TGTGCCAGCAGCGCTCAGGGTAGAAATGAAAAACTGTTTTTT
CDR3aa: CASSAQGRNEKLFF
abundance: .
d_gene: .
v_gene: TRBV9
j_gene: TRBJ1-4

CDR3nt: TGTGCCAGCAGTCTACGGGGAGATTCACCCCTCCACTTT
CDR3aa: CASSLRGDSPLHF
abundance: .
d_gene: .
v_gene: TRBV27
j_gene: TRBJ1-6

CDR3nt: TGTGCCACCAGCAGAGACGGACAGACTATCTCCTACAATGAGCAGTTCTTC
CDR3aa: CATSRDGQTISYNEQFF
abundance: .
d_gene: .
v_gene: TRBV15
j_gene: TRBJ2-1

CDR3nt: TGTGCCAGTAGTCAGACGGACAGACACAATGAGCAGTTCTTC
CDR3aa: CASSQTDRHNEQFF
abundance: .
d_gene: .
v_gene: TRBV19
j_gene: TRBJ2-1